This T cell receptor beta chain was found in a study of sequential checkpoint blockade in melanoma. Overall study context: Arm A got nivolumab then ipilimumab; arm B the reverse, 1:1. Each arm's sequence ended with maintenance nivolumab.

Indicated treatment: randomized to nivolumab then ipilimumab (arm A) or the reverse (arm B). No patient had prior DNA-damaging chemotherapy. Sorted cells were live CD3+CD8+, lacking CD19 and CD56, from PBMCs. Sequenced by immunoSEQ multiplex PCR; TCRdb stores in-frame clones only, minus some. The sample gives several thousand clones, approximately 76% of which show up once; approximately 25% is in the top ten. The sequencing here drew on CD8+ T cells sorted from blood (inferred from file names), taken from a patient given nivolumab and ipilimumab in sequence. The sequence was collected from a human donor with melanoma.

CDR3 region: CASTEGDYTPDTQYF. The CDR3 DNA sequence: TGTGCCAGCACCGAGGGGGACTACACCCCAGATACGCAGTATTTT. The J gene is TRBJ2-3, the V gene TRBV2, with D perhaps TRBD2 (7 bases). Between the trimmed V and J ends, which lost 7 bases and 4 bases, there was a span of 18 bases. The CDR3 contains 15 residues. Germline V gives CDR1 SNHLY, CDR2 FYNNEI.